Shown below are 19 T cell receptor beta chains from a single sample sequenced in a study of T cell responses to AZD1222 COVID-19 vaccine. TCRdb keeps only in-frame clones here, not all; method: immunoSEQ multiplex PCR. Among some 150,000 clones listed, 94% were seen once. Material: peripheral blood, obtained on day 0 of AZD1222 vaccination. The receptors derive from an adult in good health.

This clone was observed a single time. The chain employs TRBV20-1 and TRBJ1-2; 7 bases fit TRBD1. From germline, CDR1 is DFQATT and CDR2 SNEGSKA (reference sequence). The CDR3 loop spans 11 amino acids. The V gene end was trimmed by 5 bases and the J gene end by 5 bases; junction bases not matched to a gene: 2. The CDR3 here is CSALRGYGYTF. CDR3 nucleotides: TGCAGTGCTCTCAGGGGGTATGGCTACACCTTC.

The rearrangement joins TRBV5-4 to TRBJ2-3, with 8 bases aligning to TRBD2. With 3 bases clipped from V and 1 base from J, the junction kept 16 bases outside the gene matches. CDR3 size: 19 residues. Per germline, CDR1 SGHNT and CDR2 YYREEE (reference sequence). This chain's CDR3 is CASSSHPGGHGGGTDTQYF. CDR3 DNA: TGTGCCAGCAGCTCCCACCCGGGGGGGCACGGGGGGGGCACAGATACGCAGTATTTT.

This chain uses TRBV3-1 (or the pseudogene TRBV3-2) with TRBJ2-1; TRBD1 matches 9 bases. Germline V gene data show CDR1 as LGHDT and CDR2 as YNNKEL (reference sequence). The CDR3 runs to 15 residues. After removal of 4 bases from V and 3 bases from J, the junction contained 4 bases not matched to a gene. The CDR3 DNA reads as TGTGCCAGCAGCCTCGGGACAGGGTACTACAATGAGCAGTTCTTC. It is translated as CASSLGTGYYNEQFF.

This clone was detected only once. The V call is TRBV7-3, the J call TRBJ2-5; D unclear. With 4 bases removed from V and 2 bases from J, the gap between germline ends came to 8 bases. The CDR3 has 13 amino acids. CDR1 is SGHTA, CDR2 FQGTGA, per germline. The CDR3 sequence is CASSWHNQETQYF. CDR3 nucleotide sequence: TGTGCCAGCAGCTGGCATAATCAAGAGACCCAGTACTTC.

CDR3 DNA sequence: TGCGCCAGCAGCCAAGGGTCGGGACAGCGGAACACTGAAGCTTTCTTT. Translation gives CASSQGSGQRNTEAFF. The rearrangement links TRBV4-1 to TRBJ1-1, with 7 bases aligning to TRBD1. V lost 1 base, J lost 1 base, and 6 bases stayed unmatched. The CDR3 contains 16 residues. CDR1 MGHRA and CDR2 YSYEKL come from the germline V gene.

This sequence joins TRBV18 and TRBJ2-1, with TRBD2 identical over 14 bases. Trimming at V came to 0 bases and at J to 10 bases, leaving 5 bases not matched to a gene. Germline values: CDR1 KGHSH, CDR2 LQKENI. The CDR3 length is 16 residues. As DNA, the CDR3 is TGTGCCAGCTCACCACCGGGGACTAGCGGGGGAAGGGAGCAGTTCTTC. Protein product: CASSPPGTSGGREQFF.

V is TRBV5-4 and J is TRBJ2-6; 7 bases are a match to TRBD1. J was trimmed by 0 bases and V by 6 bases; bases with no gene match: 15. The CDR3 loop spans 19 amino acids. Germline V CDR1 and CDR2: SGHNT, YYREEE (reference sequence). The CDR3 DNA sequence: TGTGCCAGCACGCTTCCGGTCGGGCAGGGGGACTCTGGGGCCAACGTCCTGACTTTC. Its protein is CASTLPVGQGDSGANVLTF. Variable domain in full (rest from reference TRBV5-4 and TRBJ2-6): ETGVTQSPTHLIKTRGQQVTLRCSSQSGHNTVSWYQQALGQGPQFIFQYYREEENGRGNFPPRFSGLQFPNYSSELNVNALELDDSALYLCASTLPVGQGDSGANVLTFGAGSRLTVL.

The chain carries TRBV7-9 and TRBJ1-2; D is ambiguous. The V end was cut by 5 bases, the J end by 6 bases, with 16 bases between. The CDR3 totals 14 residues. The V gene's germline CDR1 is SEHNR and CDR2 FQNEAQ (reference sequence). CDR3 sequence (DNA): TGTGCCAGCAGCGAAAGAGCTCTGGGCGATGGCTACACCTTC. Amino acids: CASSERALGDGYTF. The full variable domain, with the rest looked up from reference TRBV7-9 and TRBJ1-2, is DTGVSQNPRHKITKRGQNVTFRCDPISEHNRLYWYRQTLGQGPEFLTYFQNEAQLEKSRLLSDRFSAERPKGSFSTLEIQRTEQGDSAMYLCASSERALGDGYTFGSGTRLTVV.

V is TRBV2 and J is TRBJ2-1; a weak D match, TRBD2 (6 bases). Germline-derived CDR1 and CDR2 are SNHLY and FYNNEI. The length of the CDR3 is 15 residues. Trimming removed 6 bases from V and 0 bases from J, with 12 bases in between. The CDR3 loop reads CASSFGRDSYNEQFF. The CDR3 DNA follows: TGTGCCAGCAGCTTTGGGCGGGACTCCTACAATGAGCAGTTCTTC.

This sequence joins TRBV6-5 and TRBJ1-6, with D uncertain. The germline gives CDR1 MNHEY, CDR2 SVGAGI. The CDR3 has 16 amino acids. The ends were cut back, 0 bases at V and 3 bases at J, with 9 bases in the middle. The CDR3 nucleotides read TGTGCCAGCAGTTACTCAGACGGAGTCTATAATTCACCCCTCCACTTT. Protein sequence: CASSYSDGVYNSPLHF.

This chain links TRBV21-1 with TRBJ2-3; the D call of TRBD2 is as the table states it, not checked on the DNA. TRBV21-1 is shown as a pseudogene. The CDR3 runs to 19 residues. CDR3 sequence reads: CASSKEGLAGGPCKNTQYF. The DNA of the CDR3 is TGTGCCAGCAGCAAAGAGGGACTAGCGGGGGGGCCATGCAAAAATACGCAGTATTTT.

V usage is TRBV5-1 and J usage is TRBJ2-3; 10 bases line up with TRBD2. Germline CDR1 SGHRS, CDR2 YFSETQ. This CDR3 region has 15 residues. With 2 bases clipped from V and 8 bases from J, the junction kept 8 bases outside the gene matches. As DNA, the CDR3 is TGCGCCAGCAGCTTTCTAGCGGGGGACCCAGCTACGCAGTATTTT. Amino acid sequence: CASSFLAGDPATQYF.

V and J are TRBV12-3 or TRBV12-4 and TRBJ1-2; D might be TRBD1 (5 bases). The CDR3 sequence is 12 residues long. V lost 3 bases and J 8 bases, leaving 10 bases between the germline ends. The CDR3 DNA is TGTGCCAGCAGTTTCCCAGGGAACGGCTACACCTTC. The encoded protein is CASSFPGNGYTF.

The chain combines TRBV6-5 with TRBJ2-5, with TRBD2 as a possible D gene (7 bases). Trimming shortened V by 7 bases and J by 5 bases, and 17 bases separated the two germline ends. Germline V gene sequence: CDR1 MNHEY, CDR2 SVGAGI. The CDR3 covers 14 residues. CDR3 in DNA: TGTGCCAGCAAAGGGGGGGGATCGACGGAGACCCAGTACTTC. It translates to CASKGGGSTETQYF.

The genes are TRBV19 and TRBJ2-4; D may be TRBD1 (6 bases). The germline CDR1 and CDR2 sequences are LNHDA and SQIVND (reference sequence). The V gene lost 1 base and the J gene lost 5 bases, with 12 bases spanning the gap. CDR3 length: 15 amino acids. This chain's CDR3 is CASSIGGRGQNIQYF. In DNA form, the CDR3 reads TGTGCCAGTAGTATAGGTGGCAGGGGTCAAAACATTCAGTACTTC. Combining the CDR3 with reference TRBV19 and TRBJ2-4 gives the whole variable domain DGGITQSPKYLFRKEGQNVTLSCEQNLNHDAMYWYRQDPGQGLRLIYYSQIVNDFQKGDIAEGYSVSREKKESFPLTVTSAQKNPTAFYLCASSIGGRGQNIQYFGAGTRLSVL.

J is TRBJ2-2 and V is TRBV5-1; the D gene is possibly TRBD2 (6 bases). V was trimmed by 4 bases and J by 2 bases, leaving 21 bases between them. CDR3 size: 18 residues. Germline CDR1 SGHRS, CDR2 YFSETQ. CDR3 sequence reads: CASSNIGKRVHNTGELFF. CDR3 in DNA: TGCGCCAGCAGCAACATCGGAAAGCGGGTCCACAACACCGGGGAGCTGTTTTTT.

This clone was recorded only once. The chain has TRBV10-2 and TRBJ2-7; a weak D match, TRBD1 (7 bases). The CDR3 is made up of 15 amino acids. Germline V gene lookup returns CDR1 WSHSY and CDR2 SAAADI. V was cut by 8 bases and J by 2 bases, with 19 bases left in between. The CDR3 region has the DNA TGCGCCAGCGGGGGGCCGGGACAGACCACCTACGAGCAGTACGTC. It encodes CASGGPGQTTYEQYV.

The chain combines TRBV7-9 with TRBJ1-3, with D uncertain. Germline CDR1 reads SEHNR; CDR2 reads FQNEAQ (reference sequence). This CDR3 is built from 16 residues. Trimming removed 1 base at V and 6 bases at J, with 16 bases between. CDR3 DNA sequence: TGTGCCAGCAGCTTAGGGCGCGTATCTCTGGAAAACACCATATATTTT. Translating it yields CASSLGRVSLENTIYF.

The V gene is TRBV7-2, the J gene TRBJ2-1, with TRBD2 matching over 12 bases. The CDR3 totals 15 residues. The V gene end was trimmed by 6 bases and the J gene end by 7 bases; junction bases not matched to a gene: 7. The germline CDR1 and CDR2 sequences are SGHTA and FQGNSA. This CDR3 is CASSLTSGSQNEQFF. The CDR3 DNA follows: TGTGCCAGCAGTCTGACTAGCGGGAGTCAAAATGAGCAGTTCTTC.